The present T cell receptor beta chain was sequenced within a study of blood T cell repertoires in COVID-19. Study information: Samples taken during acute and convalescent COVID-19 were collected in the United States, Italy and Spain. T cells, B-cell-depleted T cells, or PBMCs supplied cDNA or gDNA.

The CDR3 loop spans 12 amino acids. CDR1 and CDR2 (germline): SEHNR, FQNEAQ (reference sequence). V lost 4 bases and J 6 bases, leaving 9 bases between the germline ends. In the original analysis: Reference gene primer amplification gave nucleated cell count estimates. Produced via immunoSEQ multiplex PCR; TCRdb's table is partial and in-frame only. For V, J and clone size, that table is used; D and trimming come from the DNA. Altogether roughly 100,000 clones are present, around 87% being singletons, with the ten largest covering around 3%. Specimen: peripheral blood. The V and J genes are TRBV7-9 and TRBJ1-1; TRBD1 is a possible D gene (5 bases). This receptor was taken from a man aged 50 to 59 with active or convalescent COVID-19. The CDR3 spells CASSWGSPEAFF. In nucleotides, the CDR3 is TGTGCCAGCAGCTGGGGCTCCCCTGAAGCTTTCTTT.